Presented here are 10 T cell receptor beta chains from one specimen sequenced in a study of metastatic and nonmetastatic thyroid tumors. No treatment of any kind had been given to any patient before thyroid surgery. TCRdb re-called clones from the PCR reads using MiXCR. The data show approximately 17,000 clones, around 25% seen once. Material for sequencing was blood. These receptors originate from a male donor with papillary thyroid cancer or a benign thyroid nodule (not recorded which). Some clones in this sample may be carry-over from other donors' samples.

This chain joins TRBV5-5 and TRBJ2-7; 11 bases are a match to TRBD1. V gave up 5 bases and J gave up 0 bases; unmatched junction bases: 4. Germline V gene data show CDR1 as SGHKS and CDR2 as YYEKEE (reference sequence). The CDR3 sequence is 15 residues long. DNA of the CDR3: TGTGCCAGCAGAAGGGGACAGGGGGTCTCCTACGAGCAGTACTTC. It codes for CASRRGQGVSYEQYF.

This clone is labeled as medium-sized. DNA of the CDR3: TGTGCCTGGAGTGGGGGACAGGGTTATGGCTACACCTTC. Translating it yields CAWSGGQGYGYTF. The chain has TRBV30 and TRBJ1-2; 9 positions match TRBD1. The CDR3 contains 13 residues. V lost 1 base to trimming and J lost 5 bases; unmatched junction nucleotides: 2. Germline assignment: CDR1 GTSNPN and CDR2 SVGIG (reference sequence).

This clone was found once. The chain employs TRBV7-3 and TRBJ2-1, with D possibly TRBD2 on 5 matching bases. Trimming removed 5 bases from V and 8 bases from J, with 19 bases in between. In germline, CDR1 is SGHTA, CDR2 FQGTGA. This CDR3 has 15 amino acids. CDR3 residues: CASSRQPSSWDEQFF. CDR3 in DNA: TGTGCCAGCAGCCGACAACCTAGCTCATGGGATGAGCAGTTCTTC.

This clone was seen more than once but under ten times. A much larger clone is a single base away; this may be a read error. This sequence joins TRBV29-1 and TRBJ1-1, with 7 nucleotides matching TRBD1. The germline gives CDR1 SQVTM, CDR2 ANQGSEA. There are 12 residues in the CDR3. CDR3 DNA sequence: TGCAGCGCCCCCAGGGGGGACACTGAAGCTTTATTT. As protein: CSAPRGDTEALF.

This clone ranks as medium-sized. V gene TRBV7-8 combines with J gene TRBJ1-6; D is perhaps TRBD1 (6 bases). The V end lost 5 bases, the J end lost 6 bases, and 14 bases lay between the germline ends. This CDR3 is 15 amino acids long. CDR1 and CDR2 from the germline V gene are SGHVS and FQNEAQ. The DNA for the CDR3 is TGTGCCAGCAGCGACAGACAGGAGGGTAATTCACCCCTCCACTTT. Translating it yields CASSDRQEGNSPLHF.

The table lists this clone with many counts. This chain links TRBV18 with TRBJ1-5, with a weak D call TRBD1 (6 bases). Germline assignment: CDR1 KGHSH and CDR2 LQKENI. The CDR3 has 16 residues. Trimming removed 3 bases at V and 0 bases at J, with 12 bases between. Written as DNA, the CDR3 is TGTGCCAGCTCACCTGGGACAACACATAGCAATCAGCCCCAGCATTTT. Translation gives CASSPGTTHSNQPQHF.

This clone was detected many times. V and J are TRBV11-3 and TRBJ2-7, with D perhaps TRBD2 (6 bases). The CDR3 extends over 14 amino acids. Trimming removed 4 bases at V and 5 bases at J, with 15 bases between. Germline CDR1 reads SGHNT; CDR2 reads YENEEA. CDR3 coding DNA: TGTGCCAGCAGCTCCCCGGGGGTCGCGGACGAGCAGTACTTC. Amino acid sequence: CASSSPGVADEQYF. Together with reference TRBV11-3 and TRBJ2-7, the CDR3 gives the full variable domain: EAGVVQSPRYKIIEKKQPVAFWCNPISGHNTLYWYLQNLGQGPELLIRYENEEAVDDSQLPKDRFSAERLKGVDSTLKIQPAELGDSAVYLCASSSPGVADEQYFGPGTRLTVT.

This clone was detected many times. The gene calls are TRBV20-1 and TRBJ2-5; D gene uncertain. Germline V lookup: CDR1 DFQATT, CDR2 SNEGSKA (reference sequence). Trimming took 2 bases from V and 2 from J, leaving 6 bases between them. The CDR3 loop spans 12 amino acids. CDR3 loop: CSARTFQETQYF. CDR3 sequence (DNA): TGCAGTGCTAGAACTTTTCAAGAGACCCAGTACTTC.

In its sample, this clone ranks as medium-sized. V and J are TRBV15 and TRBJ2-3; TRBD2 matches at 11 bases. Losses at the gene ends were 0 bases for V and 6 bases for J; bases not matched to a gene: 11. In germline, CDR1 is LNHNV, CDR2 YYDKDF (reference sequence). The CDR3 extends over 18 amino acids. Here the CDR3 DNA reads TGTGCCACCAGCAGAGATACACTAGCGGGAGCTCAAGGGGATACGCAGTATTTT. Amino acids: CATSRDTLAGAQGDTQYF.

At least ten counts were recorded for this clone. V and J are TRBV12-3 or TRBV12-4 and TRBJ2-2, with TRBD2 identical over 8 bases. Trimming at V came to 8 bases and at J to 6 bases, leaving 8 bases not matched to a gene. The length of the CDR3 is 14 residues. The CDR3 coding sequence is TGTGCCAGCGACAGCGGGAGTTCGGCCGGGGAGCTGTTTTTT. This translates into CASDSGSSAGELFF.